This T cell receptor (beta chain) was found in a study of blood T cells in healthy people across ages. Study as a whole: Per every two T cells, about one barcoded beta molecule was captured by template switching.

With 3 bases removed from V and 6 bases from J, the gap between germline ends came to 23 bases. The germline CDR1 and CDR2 sequences are SGHTA and FQGTGA. CDR3 length equals 17 residues. Notes on this clonotype: Antigen: not known.

A second PCR, run for 7 to 11 cycles, used a sample-barcoded 5' primer plus a J-beta primer mix. Each CDR3 protein gets one entry after TCRdb re-called the 5' RACE reads with MiXCR. The sample lists under 800,000 distinct CDR3 sequences, 40% to 45% occurring once. Overall study results and limits: The unknown donor CMV status may have confounded expanded clonotype changes.

The sample comprised blood. The chain has TRBV7-3 and TRBJ1-1; D is unclear. The source of this sequence is a woman aged 55-69 years in good health. The CDR3 loop is CASSFGPTSSAAAEAFF. The CDR3 DNA follows: TGTGCCAGCAGCTTTGGCCCCACTAGTAGCGCAGCCGCTGAAGCTTTCTTT.